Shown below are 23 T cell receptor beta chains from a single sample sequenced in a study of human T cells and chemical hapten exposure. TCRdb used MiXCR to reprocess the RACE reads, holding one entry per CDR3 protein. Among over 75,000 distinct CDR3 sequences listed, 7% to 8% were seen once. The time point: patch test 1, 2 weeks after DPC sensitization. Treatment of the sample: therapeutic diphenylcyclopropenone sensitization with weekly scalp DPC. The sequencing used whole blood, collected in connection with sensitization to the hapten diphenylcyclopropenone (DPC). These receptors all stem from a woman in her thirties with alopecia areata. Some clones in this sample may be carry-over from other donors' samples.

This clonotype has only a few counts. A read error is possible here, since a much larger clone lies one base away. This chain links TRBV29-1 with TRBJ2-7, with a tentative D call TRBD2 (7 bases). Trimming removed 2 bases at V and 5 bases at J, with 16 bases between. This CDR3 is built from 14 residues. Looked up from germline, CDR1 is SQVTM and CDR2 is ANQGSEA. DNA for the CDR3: TGCAGCGTTGAAAAGGGGGGAGGGTCCGACGAGCAGTACTTC. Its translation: CSVEKGGGSDEQYF.

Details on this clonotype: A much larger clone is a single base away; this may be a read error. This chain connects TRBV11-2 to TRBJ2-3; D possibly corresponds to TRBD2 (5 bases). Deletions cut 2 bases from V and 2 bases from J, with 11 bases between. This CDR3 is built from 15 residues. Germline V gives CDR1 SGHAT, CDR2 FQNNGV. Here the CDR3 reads CASSLSPGDTDTQYF. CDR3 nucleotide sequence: TGTGCCAGCAGCTTATCCCCCGGGGACACAGATACGCAGTATTTT. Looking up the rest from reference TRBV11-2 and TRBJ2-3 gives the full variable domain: EAGVAQSPRYKIIEKRQSVAFWCNPISGHATLYWYQQILGQGPKLLIQFQNNGVVDDSQLPKDRFSAERLKGVDSTLKIQPAKLEDSAVYLCASSLSPGDTDTQYFGPGTRLTVL.

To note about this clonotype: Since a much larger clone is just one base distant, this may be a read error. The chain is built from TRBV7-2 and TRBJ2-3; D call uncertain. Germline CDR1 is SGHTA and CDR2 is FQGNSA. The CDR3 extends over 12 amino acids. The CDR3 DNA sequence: TGTGCCAGCAGGCCTTCTACCCTGGCACTGAATTTT. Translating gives CASRPSTLALNF.

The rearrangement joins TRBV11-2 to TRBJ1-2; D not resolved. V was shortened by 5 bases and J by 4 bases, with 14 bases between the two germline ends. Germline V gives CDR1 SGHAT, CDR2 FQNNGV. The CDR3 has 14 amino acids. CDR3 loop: CASSVAELRYGYTF. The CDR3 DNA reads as TGTGCCAGCAGCGTGGCGGAGTTGCGCTATGGCTACACCTTC. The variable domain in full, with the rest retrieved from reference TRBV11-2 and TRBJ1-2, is EAGVAQSPRYKIIEKRQSVAFWCNPISGHATLYWYQQILGQGPKLLIQFQNNGVVDDSQLPKDRFSAERLKGVDSTLKIQPAKLEDSAVYLCASSVAELRYGYTFGSGTRLTVV.

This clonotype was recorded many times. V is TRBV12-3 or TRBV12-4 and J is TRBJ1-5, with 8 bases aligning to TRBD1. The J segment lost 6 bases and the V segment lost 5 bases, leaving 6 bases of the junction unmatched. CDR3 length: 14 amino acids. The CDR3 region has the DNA TGTGCCAGCAGTATAGACAGGGGATTTCAGCCCCAGCATTTT. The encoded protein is CASSIDRGFQPQHF.

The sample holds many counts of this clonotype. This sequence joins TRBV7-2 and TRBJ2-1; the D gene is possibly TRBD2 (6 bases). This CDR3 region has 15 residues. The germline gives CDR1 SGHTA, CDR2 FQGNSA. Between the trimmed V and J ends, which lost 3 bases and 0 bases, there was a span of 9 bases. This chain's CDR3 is CASSLEGISYNEQFF. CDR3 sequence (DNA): TGTGCCAGCAGCTTGGAGGGGATCTCCTACAATGAGCAGTTCTTC.

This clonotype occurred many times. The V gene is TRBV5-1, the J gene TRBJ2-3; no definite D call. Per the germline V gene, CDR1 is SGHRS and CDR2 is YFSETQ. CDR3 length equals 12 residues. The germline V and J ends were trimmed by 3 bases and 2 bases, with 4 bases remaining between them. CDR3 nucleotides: TGCGCCAGCAGCTATAACACAGATACGCAGTATTTT. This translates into CASSYNTDTQYF.

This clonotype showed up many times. DNA of the CDR3: TGTGCCAGCAGCTTAGTTTGGAATTGGCCCCAGCATTTT. It is translated as CASSLVWNWPQHF. V is TRBV7-2 and J is TRBJ1-5; no clear D gene. CDR1 SGHTA and CDR2 FQGNSA come from the germline V gene. Trimming cost V 1 base and J 9 bases, with 10 bases left between them. The CDR3 is 13 amino acids.

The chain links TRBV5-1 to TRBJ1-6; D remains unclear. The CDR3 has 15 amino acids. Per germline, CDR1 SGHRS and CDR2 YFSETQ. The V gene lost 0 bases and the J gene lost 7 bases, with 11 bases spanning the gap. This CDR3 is CASSLGETANSPLHF. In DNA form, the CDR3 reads TGCGCCAGCAGCTTGGGTGAGACGGCCAATTCACCCCTCCACTTT.

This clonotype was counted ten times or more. CDR3 bases: TGCGCCAGCAGCTTTGGGACAGCGTCCTACGAGCAGTACTTC. Translating it yields CASSFGTASYEQYF. The chain carries TRBV5-1 and TRBJ2-7; 7 bases fit TRBD1. Germline lookup yields CDR1 SGHRS and CDR2 YFSETQ. The CDR3 consists of 14 residues. J lost 1 base, V lost 2 bases, and 3 bases had no gene match.

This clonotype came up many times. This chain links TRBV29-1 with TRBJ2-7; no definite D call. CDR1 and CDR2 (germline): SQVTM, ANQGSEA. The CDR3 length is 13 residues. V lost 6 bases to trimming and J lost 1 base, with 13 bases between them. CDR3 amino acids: CSVALQNSYEQYF. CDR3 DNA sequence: TGCAGCGTCGCGCTACAGAATTCCTACGAGCAGTACTTC.

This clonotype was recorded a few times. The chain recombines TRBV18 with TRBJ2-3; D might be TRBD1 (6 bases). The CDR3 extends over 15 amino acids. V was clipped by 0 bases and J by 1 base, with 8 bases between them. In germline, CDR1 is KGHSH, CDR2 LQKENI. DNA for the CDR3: TGTGCCAGCTCACCACCGACAGGTTGCACAGATACGCAGTATTTT. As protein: CASSPPTGCTDTQYF.

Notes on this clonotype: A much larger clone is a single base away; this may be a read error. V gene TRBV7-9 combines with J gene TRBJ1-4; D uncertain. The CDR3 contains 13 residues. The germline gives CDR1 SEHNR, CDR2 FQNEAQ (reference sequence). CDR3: CANSLLTDEKLFF. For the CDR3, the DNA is TGTGCCAACAGCTTACTGACGGATGAAAAACTGTTTTTT. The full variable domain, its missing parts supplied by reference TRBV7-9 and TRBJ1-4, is DTGVSQNPRHKITKRGQNVTFRCDPISEHNRLYWYRQTLGQGPEFLTYFQNEAQLEKSRLLSDRFSAERPKGSFSTLEIQRTEQGDSAMYLCANSLLTDEKLFFGSGTQLSVL.

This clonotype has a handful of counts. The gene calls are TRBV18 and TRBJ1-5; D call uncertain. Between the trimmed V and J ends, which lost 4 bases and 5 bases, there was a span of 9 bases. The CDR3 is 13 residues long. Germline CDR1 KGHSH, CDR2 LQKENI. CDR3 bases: TGTGCCAGCTCACAAATCATGGATCAGCCCCAGCATTTT. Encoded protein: CASSQIMDQPQHF.

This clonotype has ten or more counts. CDR3 amino acids: CASSYLGPPTDTQYF. CDR3 in DNA: TGTGCCAGCAGTTACTTAGGCCCCCCCACAGATACGCAGTATTTT. The rearrangement links TRBV6-5 to TRBJ2-3; D gene unclear. The germline CDR1 and CDR2 sequences are MNHEY and SVGAGI. The CDR3 extends over 15 amino acids. V was pared by 1 base and J by 2 bases, with 10 bases between.

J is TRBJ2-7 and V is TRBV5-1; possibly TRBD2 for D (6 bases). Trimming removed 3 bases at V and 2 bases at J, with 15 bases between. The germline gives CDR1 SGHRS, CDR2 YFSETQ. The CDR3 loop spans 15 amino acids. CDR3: CASSSGTPSTYEQYF. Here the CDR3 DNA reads TGCGCCAGCAGCTCCGGGACTCCTTCTACCTACGAGCAGTACTTC.

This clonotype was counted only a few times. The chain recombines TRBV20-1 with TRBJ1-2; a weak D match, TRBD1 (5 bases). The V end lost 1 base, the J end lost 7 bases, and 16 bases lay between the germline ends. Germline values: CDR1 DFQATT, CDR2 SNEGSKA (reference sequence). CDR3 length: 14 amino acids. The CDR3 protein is CSARVPGTSSGYTF. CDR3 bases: TGCAGTGCTAGAGTTCCTGGGACGTCCTCTGGCTACACCTTC.

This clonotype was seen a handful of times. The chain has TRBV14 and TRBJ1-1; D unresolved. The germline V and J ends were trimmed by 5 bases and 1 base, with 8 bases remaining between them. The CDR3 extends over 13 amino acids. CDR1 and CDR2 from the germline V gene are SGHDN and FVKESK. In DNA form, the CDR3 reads TGTGCCAGCAGCGTGCACACGAACACTGAAGCTTTCTTT. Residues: CASSVHTNTEAFF.

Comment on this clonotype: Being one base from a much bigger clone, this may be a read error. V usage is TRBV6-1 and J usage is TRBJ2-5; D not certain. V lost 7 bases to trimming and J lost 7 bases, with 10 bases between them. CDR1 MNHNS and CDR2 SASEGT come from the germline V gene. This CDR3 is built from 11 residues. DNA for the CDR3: TGTGCCAGCAACGTCAAGTTGACCCAGTACTTC. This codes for CASNVKLTQYF.

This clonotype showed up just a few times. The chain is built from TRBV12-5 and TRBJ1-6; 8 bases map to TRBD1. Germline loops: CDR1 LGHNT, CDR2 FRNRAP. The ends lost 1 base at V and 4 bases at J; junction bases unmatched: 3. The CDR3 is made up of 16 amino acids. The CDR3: CASGLGTGTYNSPLHF. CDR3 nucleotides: TGTGCTAGTGGTTTGGGGACAGGGACTTATAATTCACCCCTCCACTTT.

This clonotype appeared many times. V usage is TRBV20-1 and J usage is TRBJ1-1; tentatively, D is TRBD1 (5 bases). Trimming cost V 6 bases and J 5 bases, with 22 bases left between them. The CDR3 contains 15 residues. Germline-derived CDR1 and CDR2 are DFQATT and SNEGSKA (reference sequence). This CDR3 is CSARNSRESNTEAFF. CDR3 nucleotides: TGCAGTGCGAGAAATAGCAGGGAGAGCAATACTGAAGCTTTCTTT.

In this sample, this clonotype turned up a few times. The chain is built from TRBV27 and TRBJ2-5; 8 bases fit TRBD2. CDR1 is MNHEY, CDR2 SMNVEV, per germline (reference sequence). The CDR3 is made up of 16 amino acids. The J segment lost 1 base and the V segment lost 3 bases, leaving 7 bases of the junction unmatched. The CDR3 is CASSFRGGLVQETQYF. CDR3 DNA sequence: TGTGCCAGCAGTTTTCGGGGGGGTCTTGTCCAAGAGACCCAGTACTTC.

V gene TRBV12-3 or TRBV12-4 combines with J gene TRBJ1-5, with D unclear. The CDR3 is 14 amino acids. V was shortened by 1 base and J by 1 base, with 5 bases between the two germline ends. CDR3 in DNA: TGTGCCAGCAGTTTAGGTCTAAGCAATCAGCCCCAGCATTTT. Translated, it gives CASSLGLSNQPQHF.